These T cell receptor beta chains were read from a single sample in a study of blood T cell repertoires in COVID-19. The repertoire was sequenced with immunoSEQ multiplex PCR; TCRdb's copy has only in-frame clones and lacks some. The sample holds about 110,000 clones, roughly four fifths seen once. Sequenced material: peripheral blood. The receptors were sampled from a woman in her sixties or seventies with acute or convalescent COVID-19. Each CDR3 is given without its conserved first and last residue. Fields, in order: J gene, D gene, V gene, CDR3 protein. A D gene is named only where the DNA matches it firmly.

j_call: TRBJ1-1; d_call: .; v_call: TRBV10-3; cdr3_aa: AISESPGLDTEAF
j_call: TRBJ2-7; d_call: .; v_call: TRBV11-2; cdr3_aa: ASSLDRRDPAQY
j_call: TRBJ2-1; d_call: TRBD2; v_call: TRBV5-1; cdr3_aa: ASSLGTSGDMEQF
j_call: TRBJ2-3; d_call: TRBD1; v_call: TRBV11-3; cdr3_aa: ASSTTPGQSSFSDTQY
j_call: TRBJ2-7; d_call: .; v_call: TRBV6-5; cdr3_aa: ASKVTADSYEQY
j_call: TRBJ1-1; d_call: TRBD1; v_call: TRBV19; cdr3_aa: ASRDRAGTEAF
j_call: TRBJ2-2; d_call: .; v_call: TRBV7-7; cdr3_aa: ASSGGQNTGELF
j_call: TRBJ2-1; d_call: .; v_call: TRBV20-1; cdr3_aa: SASKSLEGEQF
j_call: TRBJ1-3; d_call: .; v_call: TRBV30; cdr3_aa: AWNRAVGSIY
j_call: TRBJ2-2; d_call: TRBD1; v_call: TRBV5-1; cdr3_aa: ASSPRDRGNTGELF
j_call: TRBJ2-5; d_call: TRBD2; v_call: TRBV3-1/TRBV3-2; cdr3_aa: ASTQGPRLAGAGETQY
j_call: TRBJ2-5; d_call: TRBD2; v_call: TRBV11-3; cdr3_aa: ASSRGIAGGQETQY
j_call: TRBJ2-7; d_call: TRBD1; v_call: TRBV4-3; cdr3_aa: ASSQQTGVSYEQY
j_call: TRBJ2-2; d_call: TRBD1; v_call: TRBV7-7; cdr3_aa: ASSGTGNTGELF
j_call: TRBJ1-1; d_call: TRBD1; v_call: TRBV9; cdr3_aa: ASSAGGGQGAIPF
j_call: TRBJ2-5; d_call: .; v_call: TRBV18; cdr3_aa: ASSPPVHGQETQY
j_call: TRBJ2-5; d_call: TRBD2; v_call: TRBV4-2; cdr3_aa: ASSQGGTSSETQY
j_call: TRBJ2-7; d_call: .; v_call: TRBV7-9; cdr3_aa: ASSLVESYEQY
j_call: TRBJ2-7; d_call: .; v_call: TRBV29-1; cdr3_aa: SVVVLGQGTGEQY
j_call: TRBJ1-6; d_call: TRBD1; v_call: TRBV9; cdr3_aa: ASSVAQGANSPLH
j_call: TRBJ1-5; d_call: .; v_call: TRBV2; cdr3_aa: ASRVVGGPQH
j_call: TRBJ1-2; d_call: .; v_call: TRBV4-1; cdr3_aa: ASSQGNRVGGYT
j_call: TRBJ1-6; d_call: .; v_call: TRBV21-1; cdr3_aa: ASSKSVGGSFSPLH
j_call: TRBJ1-1; d_call: .; v_call: TRBV7-3; cdr3_aa: ASSLGTYTEAF
j_call: TRBJ1-1; d_call: TRBD1; v_call: TRBV7-3; cdr3_aa: ASSPDRGLTEAF
j_call: TRBJ1-1; d_call: .; v_call: TRBV18; cdr3_aa: ASSPVMLGQNFMNTEAF
j_call: TRBJ1-6; d_call: TRBD1; v_call: TRBV2; cdr3_aa: ASGLATGYNSPLH
j_call: TRBJ2-2; d_call: TRBD2; v_call: TRBV5-1; cdr3_aa: ASSKGTSGQDGELF
j_call: TRBJ2-5; d_call: TRBD2; v_call: TRBV5-5; cdr3_aa: ASSSRLAAWGTQY
j_call: TRBJ1-3; d_call: .; v_call: TRBV12-2; cdr3_aa: ARQPSGNTIY
j_call: TRBJ1-2; d_call: TRBD1; v_call: TRBV27; cdr3_aa: ASSFGQGAPGYGYT
j_call: TRBJ1-1; d_call: .; v_call: TRBV10-3; cdr3_aa: AISEWGPRI
j_call: TRBJ1-1; d_call: .; v_call: TRBV7-9; cdr3_aa: ASSFLEDTEAF
j_call: TRBJ2-7; d_call: .; v_call: TRBV20-1; cdr3_aa: SALLYEQY
j_call: TRBJ2-7; d_call: .; v_call: TRBV29-1; cdr3_aa: SVRLQGVYEQY
j_call: TRBJ1-2; d_call: .; v_call: TRBV9; cdr3_aa: ASSVGGERGLGYGYT
j_call: TRBJ1-5; d_call: .; v_call: TRBV10-2; cdr3_aa: ASSESGAYQPQH
j_call: TRBJ1-2; d_call: .; v_call: TRBV29-1; cdr3_aa: SVLTPGDGYT
j_call: TRBJ2-1; d_call: TRBD2; v_call: TRBV7-3; cdr3_aa: ASSTSGNEQF
j_call: TRBJ1-2; d_call: .; v_call: TRBV5-4; cdr3_aa: ASSLVPGGYT
j_call: TRBJ2-1; d_call: TRBD2; v_call: TRBV5-1; cdr3_aa: ASSLPSGGGNEQF
j_call: TRBJ2-7; d_call: TRBD2; v_call: TRBV29-1; cdr3_aa: SVEGAATSGTYEQY
j_call: TRBJ1-5; d_call: .; v_call: TRBV4-1; cdr3_aa: ASSQDPGINQPQH
j_call: TRBJ1-5; d_call: TRBD1; v_call: TRBV10-3; cdr3_aa: AISEVGQGNQPQH
j_call: TRBJ1-6; d_call: .; v_call: TRBV5-1; cdr3_aa: ASSLVDRENSPLH
j_call: TRBJ2-5; d_call: .; v_call: TRBV19; cdr3_aa: ASSIDLVETQY
j_call: TRBJ1-2; d_call: .; v_call: TRBV24-1; cdr3_aa: ATSDPPLSDGYT
j_call: TRBJ2-3; d_call: TRBD2; v_call: TRBV29-1; cdr3_aa: SVLGPREGGTDTQY
j_call: TRBJ2-7; d_call: .; v_call: TRBV28; cdr3_aa: ASSLAGIYEQY
j_call: TRBJ2-7; d_call: .; v_call: TRBV14; cdr3_aa: ASSLMTGRDEQY
j_call: TRBJ1-2; d_call: .; v_call: TRBV3-1/TRBV3-2; cdr3_aa: ASSQDLGRALFGYT
j_call: TRBJ2-5; d_call: TRBD1; v_call: TRBV5-1; cdr3_aa: ASSPTGATQETQY
j_call: TRBJ2-1; d_call: TRBD2; v_call: TRBV6-2/TRBV6-3; cdr3_aa: ASSFKTSGGAYEQF
j_call: TRBJ1-1; d_call: .; v_call: TRBV4-3; cdr3_aa: ASSLLRGQNTEAF
j_call: TRBJ1-2; d_call: .; v_call: TRBV30; cdr3_aa: AWSLTGIYGYT